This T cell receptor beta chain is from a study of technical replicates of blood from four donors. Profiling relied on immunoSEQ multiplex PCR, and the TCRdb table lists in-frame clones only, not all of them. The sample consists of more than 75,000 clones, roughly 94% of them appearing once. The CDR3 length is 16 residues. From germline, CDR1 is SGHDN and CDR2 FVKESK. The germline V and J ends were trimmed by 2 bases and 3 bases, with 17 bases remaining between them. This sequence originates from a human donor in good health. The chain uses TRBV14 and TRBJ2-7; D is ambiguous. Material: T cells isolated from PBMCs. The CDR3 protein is CASSQTIEKPDYEQYF. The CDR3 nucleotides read TGTGCCAGCAGCCAAACTATAGAAAAACCAGACTACGAGCAGTACTTC. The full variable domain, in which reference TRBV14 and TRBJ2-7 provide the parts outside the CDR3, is EAGVTQFPSHSVIEKGQTVTLRCDPISGHDNLYWYRRVMGKEIKFLLHFVKESKQDESGMPNNRFLAERTGGTYSTLKVQPAELEDSGVYFCASSQTIEKPDYEQYFGPGTRLTVT.